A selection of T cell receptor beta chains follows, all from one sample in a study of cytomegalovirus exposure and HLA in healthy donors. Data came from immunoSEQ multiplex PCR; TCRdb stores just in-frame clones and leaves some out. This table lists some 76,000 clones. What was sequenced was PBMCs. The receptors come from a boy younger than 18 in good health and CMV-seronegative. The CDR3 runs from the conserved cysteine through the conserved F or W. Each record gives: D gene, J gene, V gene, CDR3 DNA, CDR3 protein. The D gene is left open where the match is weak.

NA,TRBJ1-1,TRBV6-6,TGTGCCAGCAGTTACTCGGGAGGCACTGAAGCTTTCTTT,CASSYSGGTEAFF
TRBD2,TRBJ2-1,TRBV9,TGTGCCAGCAGCGTAGAGCGAGCGGGAGTAGGGGAGCAGTTCTTC,CASSVERAGVGEQFF
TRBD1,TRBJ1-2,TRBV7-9,TGTGCCAGCAGCCTAACAGGGGGTGACTTAAGGGGCTACACCTTC,CASSLTGGDLRGYTF
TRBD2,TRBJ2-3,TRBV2,TGTGCCAGCAGTGGGACTAGGAGTTCTGGTACGCAGTATTTT,CASSGTRSSGTQYF
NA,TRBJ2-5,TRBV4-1,TGCGCCAGCAGCCTTAAGGGGCTCGAAGAGACCCAGTACTTC,CASSLKGLEETQYF
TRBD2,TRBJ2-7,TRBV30,TGTGCCTGGGCGACTCGGCTAGCGGGGGTCTACGAGCAGTACTTC,CAWATRLAGVYEQYF
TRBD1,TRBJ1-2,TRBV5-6,TGTGCCAGCAGCCAGGGACAGTTCTATGGCTACACCTTC,CASSQGQFYGYTF
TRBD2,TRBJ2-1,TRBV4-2,TGTGCCAGCAGCCAAGAGTCGGAACTAGCGCTGGACAATGAGCAGTTCTTC,CASSQESELALDNEQFF
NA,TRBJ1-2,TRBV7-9,TGTGCCAGCAGCTTAGGAGGGACTAACTATGGCTACACCTTC,CASSLGGTNYGYTF
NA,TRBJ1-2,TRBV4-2,TGTGCCAGCAGCCATGGAGAGACAGTTAACTATGGCTACACCTTC,CASSHGETVNYGYTF
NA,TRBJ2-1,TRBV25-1,TGTGCCAGCAGTGAACACCCTGCTAGGGGGTCCTACAATGAGCAGTTCTTC,CASSEHPARGSYNEQFF
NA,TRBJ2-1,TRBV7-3,TGTGCCAGCAGCTTAGGTAGCAATGAGCAGTTCTTC,CASSLGSNEQFF
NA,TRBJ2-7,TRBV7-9,TGTGCCAGCAGTTCCCCGGGCAGGGCCTACGAGCAGTACTTC,CASSSPGRAYEQYF
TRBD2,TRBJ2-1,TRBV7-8,TGTGCCAGCAGCGCCGGGACTAGCGGGGGGTCCTACAATGAGCAGTTCTTC,CASSAGTSGGSYNEQFF
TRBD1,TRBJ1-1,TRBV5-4,TGTGCCATCCCCTCGACAGGGATAACCACTGAAGCTTTCTTT,CAIPSTGITTEAFF
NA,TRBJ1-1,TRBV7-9,TGTGCCAGCAGCTTCGGCAGGGCGAACACTGAAGCTTTCTTT,CASSFGRANTEAFF
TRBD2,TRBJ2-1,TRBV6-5,TGTGCCAGTTCGACTAGCGGGGTCAACAATGAGCAGTTCTTC,CASSTSGVNNEQFF
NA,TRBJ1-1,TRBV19,TGTGCCAGTAGTATTGTAGGGAGGGCAAAGGTGAACACTGAAGCTTTCTTT,CASSIVGRAKVNTEAFF
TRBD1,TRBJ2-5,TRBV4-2,TGTGCCAGCAGCCAAGGCCGGGACAGGGGGCCAGAGACCCAGTACTTC,CASSQGRDRGPETQYF
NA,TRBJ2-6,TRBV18,TGTGCCAGCTCACCACAGCAGTTAGGGGACAACTCTGGGGCCAACGTCCTGACTTTC,CASSPQQLGDNSGANVLTF
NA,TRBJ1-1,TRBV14,TGTGCCAGCAGCCAGCTCAGGGGGAACACTGAAGCTTTCTTT,CASSQLRGNTEAFF
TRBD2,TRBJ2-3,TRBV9,TGTGCCAGCAGCGAGGGGCGGGAGAGAACAGATACGCAGTATTTT,CASSEGRERTDTQYF
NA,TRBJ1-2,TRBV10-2,TGCGCCAGCGGGGAGGGCTATGGCTACACCTTC,CASGEGYGYTF
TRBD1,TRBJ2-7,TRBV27,TGTGCCAGCAGTTGGGGGACAGCCGACGACTACGAGCAGTACTTC,CASSWGTADDYEQYF
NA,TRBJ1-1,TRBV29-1,TGCAGCGGTGAGGGGCTGGGTGAAGCTTTCTTT,CSGEGLGEAFF
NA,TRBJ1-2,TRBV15,TGTGCCACCAGCAGGGGAGAAGTCTATGGCTACACCTTC,CATSRGEVYGYTF
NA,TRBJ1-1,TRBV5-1,TGCGCCAGCAGCTTGGGCGACGGGAGGGAGAGCACTGAAGCTTTCTTT,CASSLGDGRESTEAFF
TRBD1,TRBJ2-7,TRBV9,TGTGCCAGCAGCGTAGGGGACAGGGGCAGCGAGCAGTACTTC,CASSVGDRGSEQYF